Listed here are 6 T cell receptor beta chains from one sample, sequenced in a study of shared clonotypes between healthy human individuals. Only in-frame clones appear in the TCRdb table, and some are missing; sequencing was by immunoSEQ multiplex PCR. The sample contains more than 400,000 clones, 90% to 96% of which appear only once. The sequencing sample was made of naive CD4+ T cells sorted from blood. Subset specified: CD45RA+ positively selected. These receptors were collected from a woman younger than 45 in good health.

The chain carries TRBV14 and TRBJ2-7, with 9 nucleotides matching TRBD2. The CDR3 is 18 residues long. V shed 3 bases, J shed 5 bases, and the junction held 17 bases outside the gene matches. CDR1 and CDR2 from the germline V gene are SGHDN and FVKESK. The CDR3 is CASSHTRSSGTSPHEQYF. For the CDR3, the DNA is TGTGCCAGCAGCCACACTAGGTCTTCCGGGACTAGCCCCCACGAGCAGTACTTC.

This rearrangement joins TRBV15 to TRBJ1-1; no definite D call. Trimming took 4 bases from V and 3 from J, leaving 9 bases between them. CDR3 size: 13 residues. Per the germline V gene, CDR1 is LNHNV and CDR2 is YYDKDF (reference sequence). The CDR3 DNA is TGTGCCACCAGCATGACCCCGGACACTGAAGCTTTCTTT. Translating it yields CATSMTPDTEAFF.

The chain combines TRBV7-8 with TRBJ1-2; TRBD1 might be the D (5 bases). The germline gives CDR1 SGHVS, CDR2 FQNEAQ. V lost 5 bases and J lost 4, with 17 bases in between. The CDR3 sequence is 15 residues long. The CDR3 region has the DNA TGTGCCAGCAGCCCCCAAGGGGTTTCGGGCTATGGCTACACCTTC. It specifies CASSPQGVSGYGYTF.

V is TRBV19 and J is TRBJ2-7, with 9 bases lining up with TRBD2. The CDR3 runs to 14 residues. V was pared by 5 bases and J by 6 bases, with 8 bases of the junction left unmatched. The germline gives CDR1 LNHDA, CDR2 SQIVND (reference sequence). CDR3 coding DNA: TGTGCCAGTAGTGTTTTAGCGGGAGACGTCGAGCAGTACTTC. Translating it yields CASSVLAGDVEQYF.

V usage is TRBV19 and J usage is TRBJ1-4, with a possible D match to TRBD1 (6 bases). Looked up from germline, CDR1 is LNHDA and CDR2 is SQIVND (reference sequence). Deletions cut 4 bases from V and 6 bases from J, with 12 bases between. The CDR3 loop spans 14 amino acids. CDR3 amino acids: CASSTTGYHEKLFF. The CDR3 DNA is TGTGCCAGTAGTACCACAGGGTACCATGAAAAACTGTTTTTT.

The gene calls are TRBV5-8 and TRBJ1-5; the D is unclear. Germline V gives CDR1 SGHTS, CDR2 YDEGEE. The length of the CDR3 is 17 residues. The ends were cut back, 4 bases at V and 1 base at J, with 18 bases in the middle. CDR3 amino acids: CASSLLPYRGSNQPQHF. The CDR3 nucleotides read TGTGCCAGCAGCCTGCTACCGTATCGAGGGAGCAATCAGCCCCAGCATTTT. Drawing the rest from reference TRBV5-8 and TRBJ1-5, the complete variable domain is EAGVTQSPTHLIKTRGQQATLRCSPISGHTSVYWYQQALGLGLQFLLWYDEGEERNRGNFPPRFSGRQFPNYSSELNVNALELEDSALYLCASSLLPYRGSNQPQHFGDGTRLSIL.